This T cell receptor (beta chain) originates from a study of post-analysis software for immune sequencing data. Across the study: There were relapsing-remitting, secondary progressive and progressive-relapsing multiple sclerosis among the disease courses included. General study findings and limits: Four to six TRBV segments were more frequent in patients than controls; TRBV5-6, TRBV5-1 and TRBV20-1 belonged to this group. The normalized Chao1 diversity of multiple sclerosis patients was significantly lower than that of controls. Same-batch samples co-clustered strongly by F measure.

After removal of 3 bases from V and 0 bases from J, the junction contained 8 bases not matched to a gene. CDR1 and CDR2 from the germline V gene are SGHAT and FQNNGV. This CDR3 has 16 amino acids. Every TCR beta cDNA library bore unique molecular identifiers. Input of about 0.9 to 10 million T cells yielded some 500,000 cDNA molecules. Each CDR3 protein is one row after TCRdb ran MiXCR on the PCR reads. The profile shows fewer than 850,000 distinct CDR3 sequences, roughly 30% of them singletons. This clonotype was counted between two and nine times. No antigen is known for it. The chain carries TRBV11-2 and TRBJ2-7, with 7 bases fitting TRBD2. The sequenced sample was blood. This TCR came from a girl under 18 with multiple sclerosis. CDR3 residues: CASSLEPGGSSYEQYF. The CDR3 DNA reads TGTGCCAGCAGCTTGGAGCCGGGCGGGAGCTCCTACGAGCAGTACTTC.